The entry that follows covers one T cell receptor beta chain sequence. As yet, its antigen is unknown. Preparation of TCR beta libraries was done by quantitative 5'-RACE with molecular barcodes. TCRdb passed the 5' RACE reads through MiXCR, listing each CDR3 protein once. In the table there are 200,000 to 250,000 distinct CDR3 sequences, around 10% of which are singletons. Germline V lookup: CDR1 SGDLS, CDR2 YYNGEE. V was pared by 4 bases and J by 6 bases, with 13 bases of the junction left unmatched. The CDR3 extends over 15 amino acids. The record originates from a study of CD8 T cells in ankylosing spondylitis. Study findings and constraints: Peripheral blood samples showed relatively rare disease-linked clones, and these clones were CD8+. Among TCR beta sequences, a motif of under 10 highly homologous variants appeared characteristic of ankylosing spondylitis blood. The authors reported significant enrichment of disease-linked clones in matched ankylosing spondylitis synovial fluid.

The source material was blood, either unsorted or a sorted T cell fraction (not recorded which). This chain links TRBV9 with TRBJ2-7; 7 bases are a match to TRBD2. The sequence was obtained from a male donor with ankylosing spondylitis or in good health (not recorded which). CDR3 in amino acids: CASSPQNGLVTEQYF. CDR3 nucleotide sequence: TGTGCCAGCAGCCCTCAGAACGGACTAGTCACCGAGCAGTACTTC.